These T cell receptor beta chains were read from a single sample in a study of Graves' ophthalmopathy and Graves' hyperthyroidism. Each CDR3 protein gets one entry after TCRdb re-called the multiplex PCR reads with MiXCR. The profile shows about 700,000 distinct CDR3 sequences, approximately 40% of them singletons. The sample was peripheral blood. These receptors came from an adult man with Graves' ophthalmopathy. The conserved cysteine and the conserved F or W are not part of the CDR3 here. Each record gives: CDR3 length, J gene, clone size, V gene, CDR3 protein. Clone size is not always given. Where it is, it says once, few, many or a class for expanded clones.

>13|TRBJ2-2|few|TRBV7-2
ASSIVHRDTGELF
>10|TRBJ2-2|-|TRBV25-1
ASSEGGRELF
>13|TRBJ2-7|many|TRBV7-9
ASSWTNGPRDEQY
>12|TRBJ2-3|-|TRBV7-8
ASSLRSAADTQY
>11|TRBJ2-6|many|TRBV24-1
ATSGQGTNVLT
>11|TRBJ2-2|-|TRBV5-1
ASSTGRTGELF
>11|TRBJ1-5|many|TRBV29-1
SAGTGGNQPQH
>12|TRBJ2-5|-|TRBV2
ASTYGRAGETQY
>11|TRBJ2-7|-|TRBV24-1
ATSDGGVHEQY
>14|TRBJ1-6|few|TRBV20-1
SARVGQGATNSPLH
>14|TRBJ2-7|many|TRBV29-1
SVEVSQGAMLVEQY
>14|TRBJ1-6|few|TRBV9
ASSPPSGVGNSPLH